A single TCR beta chain is shown here with its context. The source of the sample is a study of control samples from healthy donors and cancer patients. Sequencing used immunoSEQ multiplex PCR; TCRdb keeps in-frame clones, though not all of them. The profile shows about 55,000 clones, 90% to 96% of them singletons. Germline V gene sequence: CDR1 SGHVS, CDR2 FQNEAQ. The CDR3 has 15 amino acids. V was trimmed by 3 bases and J by 5 bases, leaving 14 bases between them. V is TRBV7-8 and J is TRBJ2-1; D call uncertain. This clonotype was obtained from a woman aged 18 to 35 in good health. Sequencing was performed on blood. The CDR3 spells CASSFKGQPNNEQFF. The CDR3 nucleotides are TGTGCCAGCAGCTTTAAGGGTCAGCCGAACAATGAGCAGTTCTTC.